The clone carrying this TCR beta chain occurred a few times. Its target is unknown. Repertoires were generated with immunoSEQ multiplex PCR, while TCRdb's copy carries only in-frame clones and drops some. This sample has tens of thousands of clones; around 80% occur once, and the top ten carry around 8%. Germline CDR1 and CDR2: KGHSH and LQKENI. The CDR3 is 17 amino acids. V shed 3 bases and J 3 bases; nucleotides not matched to a gene: 11. This entry belongs to a study of a mutant IDH1 vaccine in newly diagnosed glioma. Time point here: week 23, last vaccination. Every single dose of the vaccine, 300 ug of mutant IDH1 20-mer peptide, came with topical imiquimod.

This receptor was identified in a woman aged 18-29 years with glioma. V and J are TRBV18 and TRBJ1-5; 7 nucleotides align to TRBD1. Sequenced here: PBMCs, sampled from a glioma patient whose treatment included an IDH1 peptide vaccine. The DNA of the CDR3 is TGTGCCAGCTCACCGCGCCAGGGGGGTGTGAACAATCAGCCCCAGCATTTT. This codes for CASSPRQGGVNNQPQHF.